The 29 T cell receptor beta chains in this list originate from one sample, sequenced in a study of Graves' ophthalmopathy and Graves' hyperthyroidism. Amplified material comprised TCR beta CDR3 regions derived from RNA transcripts. In the first round, RT-PCR was carried out with HTBI primers, and a multiplex PCR formed the second round. TCRdb re-called the multiplex PCR reads with MiXCR, one entry per CDR3 protein. The profile shows over 650,000 distinct CDR3 sequences, about 40% of them singletons. Material: peripheral blood. These receptors were collected from an adult man with Graves' ophthalmopathy.

The chain has TRBV7-8 and TRBJ2-5, with D tentatively TRBD1 (5 bases). The germline V and J ends were trimmed by 8 bases and 4 bases, with 14 bases remaining between them. This CDR3 is 13 amino acids long. CDR1 is SGHVS, CDR2 FQNEAQ, per germline. CDR3 sequence (DNA): TGTGCCAGCGGCCCCGAAACAGGAGAGACCCAGTACTTC. This sequence encodes CASGPETGETQYF.

The V and J genes are TRBV7-9 and TRBJ2-2; D is unresolved. Between the trimmed V and J ends, which lost 3 bases and 9 bases, there was a span of 5 bases. Germline CDR1 and CDR2: SEHNR and FQNEAQ (reference sequence). This CDR3 has 11 amino acids. The CDR3 DNA reads as TGTGCCAGCAGCTTTATCCGGGAGCTGTTTTTT. Translated: CASSFIRELFF.

The table lists this clonotype with many counts. This chain links TRBV2 with TRBJ2-7; the match to TRBD1 covers 8 bases. Germline loops: CDR1 SNHLY, CDR2 FYNNEI. The CDR3 totals 12 residues. Trimming cost V 6 bases and J 3 bases; bases outside gene matches: 1. CDR3 DNA sequence: TGTGCCAGCAGACAGGGGGACTACGAGCAGTACTTC. Translation: CASRQGDYEQYF.

The CDR3 sequence: CAKDRGPTNTGELFF. The CDR3 DNA follows: TGTGCTAAAGACAGGGGGCCTACGAACACCGGGGAGCTGTTTTTT. This chain links TRBV7-2 with TRBJ2-2, with 10 bases matching TRBD1. The CDR3 totals 15 residues. From germline, CDR1 is SGHTA and CDR2 FQGNSA.

This chain connects TRBV29-1 to TRBJ2-2; 10 bases are shared with TRBD1. Trimming removed 6 bases from V and 6 bases from J; junction bases left unmatched: 13. The CDR3 consists of 16 residues. The germline V gene has CDR1 SQVTM and CDR2 ANQGSEA. The CDR3 region is CSVRGGTGVFSGELFF. The CDR3 region has the DNA TGCAGCGTGAGGGGGGGGACAGGGGTCTTCTCCGGGGAGCTGTTTTTT.

This clonotype has just a few counts. The V gene is TRBV6-4, the J gene TRBJ2-2; D is unclear. The CDR3 contains 13 residues. The V end was cut by 5 bases, the J end by 1 base, with 5 bases between. CDR1 is MRHNA and CDR2 is SNTAGT in the germline V gene. The CDR3 DNA reads TGTGCCAGCAGTTACGAGAACACCGGGGAGCTGTTTTTT. This codes for CASSYENTGELFF.

The chain employs TRBV14 and TRBJ2-3, with TRBD1 identical over 8 bases. The CDR3 covers 16 residues. V was pared by 1 base and J by 10 bases, with 13 bases of the junction left unmatched. Per germline, CDR1 SGHDN and CDR2 FVKESK. The DNA for the CDR3 is TGTGCCAGCAGCCAAGGGGCCCCTGGACAGGGACCGGCGCAGTATTTT. It specifies CASSQGAPGQGPAQYF.

This clonotype was observed at least ten times. The J gene is TRBJ1-5, the V gene TRBV29-1, with 9 bases lining up with TRBD1. CDR1 is SQVTM, CDR2 ANQGSEA, per germline. This CDR3 is built from 14 residues. Losses at the gene ends were 6 bases for V and 6 bases for J; bases not matched to a gene: 9. The CDR3 spells CSVVEGTGSQPQHF. Written as DNA, the CDR3 is TGCAGCGTCGTGGAAGGGACAGGGAGTCAGCCCCAGCATTTT.

The V call is TRBV19, the J call TRBJ1-5, with D unclear. The CDR3 runs 14 residues. Germline V lookup: CDR1 LNHDA, CDR2 SQIVND (reference sequence). With 3 bases removed from V and 9 bases from J, the gap between germline ends came to 15 bases. Here the CDR3 reads CASSIRLAGGPQHF. In DNA form, the CDR3 reads TGTGCCAGTAGTATCCGACTAGCGGGAGGGCCCCAGCATTTT.

The chain joins TRBV10-3 to TRBJ1-2, with TRBD1 matching over 11 bases. Looked up from germline, CDR1 is ENHRY and CDR2 is SYGVKD. The CDR3 contains 14 residues. V was clipped by 10 bases and J by 4 bases; unmatched bases: 8. CDR3 residues: CASRPGTGGYGYTF. CDR3 DNA: TGTGCCAGCAGGCCAGGGACAGGGGGCTATGGCTACACCTTC.

This rearrangement joins TRBV4-1 to TRBJ1-1; tentative D call: TRBD1 (5 bases). The CDR3 loop spans 14 amino acids. Germline V gene lookup returns CDR1 MGHRA and CDR2 YSYEKL. Trimming left V 4 bases short and J 6 bases short, with 15 bases between. CDR3 sequence reads: CASSPTEIDSEAFF. CDR3 coding DNA: TGCGCCAGCAGCCCGACAGAAATCGACTCTGAAGCTTTCTTT.

Worth noting for this clonotype: This sequence may be a read error, since a much larger clone differs from it by one base. The conserved closing phenylalanine or tryptophan is absent in this CDR3, likely reflecting a read error. This rearrangement joins TRBV10-3 to TRBJ1-6, with TRBD1 identical over 12 bases. V dropped 11 bases and J dropped 10; count of bases not matched to a gene: 12. The CDR3 is 15 residues long. Germline CDR1 ENHRY, CDR2 SYGVKD. The CDR3 spells CAGGTGQGAGSPLHS. DNA for the CDR3: TGTGCCGGAGGCACGGGACAGGGGGCGGGATCACCCCTCCACTCT.

This clonotype occurred many times. The chain recombines TRBV25-1 with TRBJ1-2; no clear D gene. Germline CDR1 reads MGHDK; CDR2 reads SYGVNS. The CDR3 contains 14 residues. Trimming cost V 1 base and J 6 bases, with 12 bases left between them. Written as DNA, the CDR3 is TGTGCCAGCAGTGAATTGAGTGGAGGCGATGGCTACACCTTC. As protein: CASSELSGGDGYTF.

This clonotype was observed many times. The chain carries TRBV9 and TRBJ1-5; weak D call: TRBD1 (5 bases). There are 15 residues in the CDR3. The V and J ends lost 0 bases and 8 bases respectively, with 15 bases between them. The germline V gene has CDR1 SGDLS and CDR2 YYNGEE. The CDR3 DNA sequence: TGTGCCAGCAGCGTAGAGGGTTGGGGCTGGGAGCCCCAGCATTTT. This codes for CASSVEGWGWEPQHF.

This clonotype appeared once. CDR3 in amino acids: CASRGGPGGRTNEKLFF. For the CDR3, the DNA is TGTGCCAGCAGGGGAGGACCAGGGGGCCGAACTAATGAAAAACTGTTTTTT. V usage is TRBV2 and J usage is TRBJ1-4; 8 nucleotides align to TRBD1. From germline, CDR1 is SNHLY and CDR2 FYNNEI. CDR3 length equals 17 residues. The trim removed 6 bases at V and 1 base at J, leaving 10 bases unmatched.

V usage is TRBV24-1 and J usage is TRBJ2-3; D unclear. There are 14 residues in the CDR3. V was shortened by 5 bases and J by 2 bases, with 10 bases between the two germline ends. Germline V gene data show CDR1 as KGHDR and CDR2 as SFDVKD. The CDR3 nucleotides read TGTGCCACCAGTGTAACAGCAGACACAGATACGCAGTATTTT. Translating gives CATSVTADTDTQYF.

This clonotype appeared many times. V and J are TRBV20-1 and TRBJ2-7; 7 bases match TRBD1. Germline values: CDR1 DFQATT, CDR2 SNEGSKA (reference sequence). The CDR3 runs 12 residues. The CDR3 nucleotides are TGCAGCTTCCCGACAGGGTCTAACGAGCAGTACTTC. Its protein product is CSFPTGSNEQYF.

This clonotype was picked up many times. The J gene is TRBJ1-1, the V gene TRBV10-3; TRBD1 agrees at 9 bases. Germline lookup yields CDR1 ENHRY and CDR2 SYGVKD. The CDR3 extends over 14 amino acids. Trimming took 6 bases from V and 8 from J; bases not matched to a gene: 10. Written as DNA, the CDR3 is TGTGCCATCAGCCCGGGACAGGGATGGATGGAAGCTTTCTTT. This translates into CAISPGQGWMEAFF.

Regarding this clonotype: The junction does not match germline at one end; this may be a read error. This sequence joins TRBV10-3 and TRBJ1-4; weak D call: TRBD1 (5 bases). Per germline, CDR1 ENHRY and CDR2 SYGVKD. The CDR3 runs to 13 residues. CDR3 region: CASSGGMGEKLFF. CDR3 bases: TGTGCCAGCAGTGGGGGGATGGGGGAAAAACTGTTTTTT.

The chain combines TRBV19 with TRBJ2-7; D tentatively fits TRBD1 or TRBD2 (5 bases each). In germline, CDR1 is LNHDA, CDR2 SQIVND (reference sequence). Trimming stripped 5 bases from V and 5 bases from J, with 19 bases between. The CDR3 runs to 15 residues. CDR3 nucleotide sequence: TGTGCCAGTAGTCCTTGGCTGGCCGGGACGAACGAGCAGTACTTC. Protein sequence: CASSPWLAGTNEQYF.

The CDR3 DNA follows: TGTGCCAGCAGCCTACAAGCGGGCGGGAACAATGAGCAGTACTTC. It codes for CASSLQAGGNNEQYF. The chain employs TRBV7-6 and TRBJ2-7; D possibly corresponds to TRBD2 (6 bases). V was trimmed by 5 bases and J by 7 bases, leaving 21 bases between them. Per the germline V gene, CDR1 is SGHVS and CDR2 is FNYEAQ. The CDR3 is 15 residues long.

This clonotype came up once. The rearrangement links TRBV15 to TRBJ2-5; the match to TRBD1 covers 8 bases. Germline loops: CDR1 LNHNV, CDR2 YYDKDF (reference sequence). Trimming removed 5 bases from V and 4 bases from J; junction bases left unmatched: 12. The length of the CDR3 is 16 residues. The CDR3 sequence is CATSSRGPGGGETQYF. The CDR3 coding sequence is TGTGCCACCAGCTCAAGAGGACCAGGGGGCGGAGAGACCCAGTACTTC.

This clonotype was counted ten times or more. The chain carries TRBV7-9 and TRBJ1-2; the D gene is possibly TRBD1 (5 bases). Deletions cut 0 bases from V and 6 bases from J, with 11 bases between. CDR1 and CDR2 (germline): SEHNR, FQNEAQ (reference sequence). This CDR3 spans 14 amino acids. The CDR3 spells CASSLAGAGNGYTF. CDR3 DNA sequence: TGTGCCAGCAGCTTAGCCGGGGCCGGGAATGGCTACACCTTC. Looking up the rest from reference TRBV7-9 and TRBJ1-2 gives the full variable domain: DTGVSQNPRHKITKRGQNVTFRCDPISEHNRLYWYRQTLGQGPEFLTYFQNEAQLEKSRLLSDRFSAERPKGSFSTLEIQRTEQGDSAMYLCASSLAGAGNGYTFGSGTRLTVV.

In its sample, this clonotype was seen many times. The chain recombines TRBV6-6 with TRBJ2-6, with unresolved D. Germline CDR1 reads MNHNY; CDR2 reads SVGAGI (reference sequence). The CDR3 runs to 15 residues. V was cut by 6 bases and J by 4 bases, with 13 bases left in between. The CDR3 loop is CASSSDGAGANVLTF. In DNA form, the CDR3 reads TGTGCCAGCAGCTCCGACGGAGCCGGGGCCAACGTCCTGACTTTC.

This clonotype was detected many times. The chain combines TRBV10-2 with TRBJ2-2; no reliable D call. Looked up from germline, CDR1 is WSHSY and CDR2 is SAAADI. V dropped 4 bases and J dropped 2 bases, with 8 bases sitting between them. The CDR3 has 14 residues. This CDR3 reads CASSVTGNTGELFF. Here the CDR3 DNA reads TGCGCCAGCAGTGTGACGGGTAACACCGGGGAGCTGTTTTTT.

A remark on this clonotype: This could be a read error, since a much larger clone is one nucleotide away. The rearrangement uses TRBV7-9 and TRBJ2-5; D assignment may be TRBD1 or TRBD2 (6 bases each). CDR3 length: 14 amino acids. Between the trimmed V and J ends, which lost 4 bases and 4 bases, there was a span of 13 bases. Germline loops: CDR1 SEHNR, CDR2 FQNEAQ (reference sequence). The CDR3, as DNA: TGTGCCAGCAGCTCCCCGTGGGGGGCAGAGACCCAGTACTTC. Encoded protein: CASSSPWGAETQYF. Full variable domain (outside the CDR3, taken from reference TRBV7-9 and TRBJ2-5): DTGVSQNPRHKITKRGQNVTFRCDPISEHNRLYWYRQTLGQGPEFLTYFQNEAQLEKSRLLSDRFSAERPKGSFSTLEIQRTEQGDSAMYLCASSSPWGAETQYFGPGTRLLVL.

The gene calls are TRBV14 and TRBJ2-7; perhaps TRBD2 as D (6 bases). Germline CDR1 reads SGHDN; CDR2 reads FVKESK. The length of the CDR3 is 14 residues. Trimming stripped 4 bases from V and 3 bases from J, with 13 bases between. CDR3 nucleotide sequence: TGTGCCAGCAGCCGGAGGAGGGCCATCTACGAGCAGTACTTC. This translates into CASSRRRAIYEQYF.

This clonotype was counted ten times or more. The rearrangement uses TRBV10-3 and TRBJ1-1; possible D gene TRBD1, 5 bases. This CDR3 is built from 14 residues. The ends were cut back, 6 bases at V and 4 bases at J, with 15 bases in the middle. The germline CDR1 and CDR2 sequences are ENHRY and SYGVKD. In DNA, the CDR3 is TGTGCCATCAGCCTCGAGGGGTGGGTCACTGAAGCTTTCTTT. Translation: CAISLEGWVTEAFF.

The CDR3 sequence: CASRGEGQETQYF. CDR3 nucleotides: TGCGCCAGCAGAGGAGAGGGACAAGAGACCCAGTACTTC. The chain has TRBV5-1 and TRBJ2-5, with D maybe TRBD2 (5 bases). Trimming cost V 5 bases and J 2 bases, with 10 bases left between them. The CDR3 sequence is 13 residues long. CDR1 SGHRS and CDR2 YFSETQ come from the germline V gene.